This entry is about one T cell receptor (beta chain). This table comes from immunoSEQ multiplex PCR, and its TCRdb copy is limited to in-frame clones, with some not included. Of roughly 200,000 clones listed, roughly 90% are singletons. Trimming cost V 4 bases and J 4 bases, with 9 bases left between them. The CDR3 has 13 amino acids. Germline V lookup: CDR1 SGDLS, CDR2 YYNGEE. The sample is drawn from a study of T cell responses to AZD1222 COVID-19 vaccine. V and J are TRBV9 and TRBJ2-1; no reliable D call. Material: peripheral blood, obtained 28 days after the second AZD1222 dose. This TCR was recovered from an adult who received the AZD1222 COVID-19 vaccine. The CDR3 DNA reads TGTGCCAGCAGCCCAGTGTCTTACAATGAGCAGTTCTTC. Translation: CASSPVSYNEQFF.